This TCR beta chain was captured by sequencing in a study of T cells after yellow fever vaccination. Study context: SMART-Seq v4 Ultra Low Input served to prepare low-cell-number fractions.

Study-wide points: Some clonotypes, a small share, were shared between CD4 and CD8 compartments. Post-booster samples contained most primary-vaccination clones (just under 98% CD4, approximately 88% CD8).

5'RACE template switching generated TCR cDNA, adding a universal primer site and UMIs. TCRdb re-called the 5' RACE reads with MiXCR, one entry per CDR3 protein. The sample consists of 310,000 or so distinct CDR3 sequences, more than 3% of them appearing once. In this sample, this clonotype turned up many times. Its cognate antigen is unknown. The clonotype was recovered from a man aged 18 to 29 who received the YFV17D yellow fever vaccine. The sequencing used PBMCs, collected on the day of the yellow fever booster vaccination.

The CDR3 loop is CASGSLSGARTDTQYF. For the CDR3, the DNA is TGTGCTAGTGGTTCCCTCAGCGGGGCCCGCACAGATACGCAGTATTTT. The chain links TRBV12-5 to TRBJ2-3; 7 nucleotides line up with TRBD2. CDR1 is LGHNT, CDR2 FRNRAP, per germline. This CDR3 is built from 16 residues. V lost 4 bases, J lost 1 base, and 8 bases stayed unmatched.